This T cell receptor beta chain was identified during a study of blood T cell repertoires in COVID-19. TCRdb's copy holds only in-frame clones and misses some; the assay was immunoSEQ multiplex PCR. The sample consists of just over 300,000 clones, 80% to 90% of them appearing once. Germline CDR1 is SNHLY and CDR2 is FYNNEI. Trimming cost V 4 bases and J 4 bases; bases outside gene matches: 9. The CDR3 is 15 amino acids. The clonotype comes from a man aged 30 to 45 who had recovered from COVID-19. Sequencing was done on a sample of PBMCs or T cells enriched from blood (not recorded which). The rearrangement links TRBV2 to TRBJ2-5; 7 nucleotides match TRBD1. DNA for the CDR3: TGTGCCAGCAGTGCCGGGACAGTATTGGGAGAGACCCAGTACTTC. This translates into CASSAGTVLGETQYF.